One sample yielded the 15 T cell receptor beta chains listed below, sequenced in a study of blood T cell repertoires in COVID-19. Data came from immunoSEQ multiplex PCR; TCRdb stores just in-frame clones and leaves some out. The sample shows 30,000 to 35,000 clones, roughly 87% of them seen only once. The sequencing input was peripheral blood. The receptor set was obtained from a man aged 55-75 years with active COVID-19.

This sequence joins TRBV3-1 (or the pseudogene TRBV3-2) and TRBJ1-2, with no clear D. Germline lookup yields CDR1 LGHDT and CDR2 YNNKEL (reference sequence). The CDR3 covers 11 residues. V was trimmed by 1 base and J by 8 bases, leaving 5 bases between them. CDR3 protein: CASSQAGGYTF. CDR3 sequence (DNA): TGTGCCAGCAGCCAAGCTGGCGGCTACACCTTC.

This clone was seen only once. The V and J genes are TRBV29-1 and TRBJ2-7; 8 nucleotides agree with TRBD1. This CDR3 contains 14 residues. Unmatched junction bases numbered 12, after V lost 7 bases and J lost 4 bases. CDR1 SQVTM and CDR2 ANQGSEA come from the germline V gene. CDR3 sequence reads: CSAKLGQGRYEQYF. The CDR3 DNA is TGCAGCGCCAAACTAGGACAGGGACGGTACGAGCAGTACTTC.

The chain recombines TRBV12-3 or TRBV12-4 with TRBJ2-2; D perhaps matches TRBD2 (5 bases). Trimming took 6 bases from V and 6 from J, leaving 11 bases between them. CDR3 length: 13 residues. CDR3 sequence: CASSALEAGELFF. The CDR3 nucleotides are TGTGCCAGCAGCGCGTTGGAGGCCGGGGAGCTGTTTTTT.

The chain recombines TRBV2 with TRBJ1-5, with TRBD1 matching 9 bases. The germline V gene has CDR1 SNHLY and CDR2 FYNNEI. This CDR3 spans 14 amino acids. The junction had 4 bases not matched to a gene; V was cut back by 6 bases and J by 4 bases. Here the CDR3 DNA reads TGTGCCAGCAGCGAACAGGGGGCAAATCAGCCCCAGCATTTT. Amino acid sequence: CASSEQGANQPQHF.

This clone was observed a handful of times. The genes are TRBV6-4 and TRBJ1-6, with TRBD1 matching 9 bases. V dropped 4 bases and J dropped 6; count of bases not matched to a gene: 1. Per germline, CDR1 MRHNA and CDR2 SNTAGT. The CDR3 runs 14 residues. For the CDR3, the DNA is TGTGCCAGCAGTGCGACAGGGGGTAATTCACCCCTCCACTTT. Its protein is CASSATGGNSPLHF.

The gene calls are TRBV9 and TRBJ2-2, with 12 bases matching TRBD1. This CDR3 is built from 20 residues. Germline V gives CDR1 SGDLS, CDR2 YYNGEE. V trimming: 3 bases; J trimming: 1 base; junction bases outside the gene matches: 13. The CDR3 here is CASSARDRGRSGVNTGELFF. The CDR3, as DNA: TGTGCCAGCAGCGCCCGGGACAGGGGGCGTAGCGGAGTGAACACCGGGGAGCTGTTTTTT.

The chain uses TRBV6-2 or TRBV6-3 and TRBJ1-2; no reliable D call. The CDR3 contains 13 residues. V was pared by 4 bases and J by 2 bases, with 8 bases between. Germline lookup yields CDR1 MNHEY and CDR2 SVGEGT. The CDR3 DNA follows: TGTGCCAGCAGTTTTCCACAGAACTATGGCTACACCTTC. It yields the protein CASSFPQNYGYTF.

The chain uses TRBV19 and TRBJ1-5; 10 nucleotides line up with TRBD1. The V and J ends lost 6 bases and 3 bases, in that order; junction bases with no gene match: 8. Germline CDR1 is LNHDA and CDR2 is SQIVND (reference sequence). This CDR3 contains 16 residues. The CDR3 DNA reads as TGTGCCAGTAGGCCGGGGGGACAGGGGCACAATCAGCCCCAGCATTTT. This codes for CASRPGGQGHNQPQHF.

This chain uses TRBV7-9 with TRBJ1-1; 7 positions match TRBD1. Germline CDR1 and CDR2: SEHNR and FQNEAQ (reference sequence). V gave up 10 bases and J gave up 5 bases; unmatched junction bases: 10. This CDR3 has 13 residues. CDR3 bases: TGTGCCACCCACAGGGGATCGGGGACTGAAGCTTTCTTT. Protein product: CATHRGSGTEAFF.

The J gene is TRBJ1-4, the V gene TRBV2; D call uncertain. Germline V gives CDR1 SNHLY, CDR2 FYNNEI. V was shortened by 1 base and J by 8 bases, with 2 bases between the two germline ends. The CDR3 runs 11 residues. The CDR3 DNA follows: TGTGCCAGCAGTGAAGTAGAAAAACTGTTTTTT. Translated, it gives CASSEVEKLFF.

This clone was observed a few times. The chain recombines TRBV7-2 with TRBJ2-3; the match to TRBD1 covers 8 bases. This CDR3 region has 15 residues. Germline V gene lookup returns CDR1 SGHTA and CDR2 FQGNSA. J lost 3 bases, V lost 5 bases, and 7 bases had no gene match. CDR3 sequence (DNA): TGTGCCAGCAGCCCCGACAGGGGACAAACAGATACGCAGTATTTT. Protein: CASSPDRGQTDTQYF.

Only a few counts were recorded for this clone. For the CDR3, the DNA is TGCAGCGTTGCCCCCCAGGGGACCACTGAAGCTTTCTTT. This codes for CSVAPQGTTEAFF. This chain uses TRBV29-1 with TRBJ1-1; D is perhaps TRBD1 (6 bases). This CDR3 is built from 13 residues. Germline CDR1 is SQVTM and CDR2 is ANQGSEA. The V end was cut by 4 bases, the J end by 4 bases, with 13 bases between.

This clone was counted a single time. The CDR3 reads CASSPGNRGRDTGELFF. The CDR3 coding sequence is TGTGCCAGCTCACCGGGGAACAGGGGAAGGGACACCGGGGAGCTGTTTTTT. The V gene is TRBV18, the J gene TRBJ2-2, with 7 positions matching TRBD1. Germline V lookup: CDR1 KGHSH, CDR2 LQKENI. After removal of 3 bases from V and 3 bases from J, the junction contained 10 bases not matched to a gene. The length of the CDR3 is 17 residues. Combining the CDR3 with reference TRBV18 and TRBJ2-2 gives the whole variable domain NAGVMQNPRHLVRRRGQEARLRCSPMKGHSHVYWYRQLPEEGLKFMVYLQKENIIDESGMPKERFSAEFPKEGPSILRIQQVVRGDSAAYFCASSPGNRGRDTGELFFGEGSRLTVL.

The rearrangement links TRBV18 to TRBJ2-1, with D tentatively TRBD2 (5 bases). The CDR3 consists of 16 residues. Germline V lookup: CDR1 KGHSH, CDR2 LQKENI. The ends were cut back, 6 bases at V and 6 bases at J, with 21 bases in the middle. The CDR3 loop reads CASSYLLGSVGNEQFF. The CDR3 DNA sequence: TGTGCCAGCTCTTACCTCTTGGGGAGTGTCGGCAATGAGCAGTTCTTC.

The chain links TRBV4-2 to TRBJ2-1, with 10 bases matching TRBD2. The ends lost 1 base at V and 4 bases at J; junction bases unmatched: 10. Germline V CDR1 and CDR2: LGHNA, YNFKEQ. This CDR3 has 18 amino acids. The CDR3 DNA follows: TGTGCCAGCAGCCAAGCAATTAGCGGGGGGCGGAAATACAATGAGCAGTTCTTC. Protein product: CASSQAISGGRKYNEQFF.